The rows below give T cell receptor beta chains drawn from one sample of a study of blood T cell repertoires in COVID-19. TCRdb's table, derived via immunoSEQ multiplex PCR, lists solely in-frame clones and lacks some. The table lists hundreds of thousands of clones, around nine tenths of them singletons. The sample consisted of peripheral blood. The receptor source for this set is a woman aged 35 to 49 who had recovered from COVID-19. The CDR3 runs from the conserved cysteine through the conserved F or W. D genes are given only for firm matches. Clone size is not always given. Where it is, it says once, few, many or a class for expanded clones.

cdr3_length j_call v_call clone_size d_call cdr3_aa cdr3_nt
15 TRBJ2-7 TRBV27 few TRBD2 CASSPPPWREGEQYF TGTGCCAGCAGTCCGCCTCCGTGGCGGGAGGGCGAGCAGTACTTC
15 TRBJ2-3 TRBV28 NA NA CASSLRLGGTDTQYF TGTGCCAGCAGTTTGCGGCTAGGTGGCACAGATACGCAGTATTTT
14 TRBJ1-2 TRBV5-1 NA NA CASSPVGERYGYTF TGCGCCAGCAGCCCGGTGGGAGAGCGCTATGGCTACACCTTC
14 TRBJ2-1 TRBV5-1 NA TRBD2 CASSLGGSGNEQFF TGCGCCAGCAGCTTGGGCGGGAGTGGGAATGAGCAGTTCTTC
16 TRBJ2-2 TRBV24-1 NA NA CATSDHSGGGTGELFF TGTGCCACCAGTGACCATAGCGGAGGTGGGACCGGGGAGCTGTTTTTT
16 TRBJ2-2 TRBV5-4 NA TRBD2 CASSPLSGRPTGELFF TGTGCCAGCAGCCCTTTAAGCGGGAGACCCACCGGGGAGCTGTTTTTT
16 TRBJ1-4 TRBV7-9 NA NA CASTRTPGGENEKLFF TGTGCCAGCACCCGGACCCCTGGGGGGGAAAATGAAAAACTGTTTTTT
15 TRBJ1-5 TRBV28 NA NA CASRGDTRGSQPQHF TGTGCCAGCAGGGGCGACACCCGGGGGAGTCAGCCCCAGCATTTT
15 TRBJ2-3 TRBV7-2 NA TRBD2 CASSRLAGGPGTQYF TGTGCCAGCAGCCGCTTAGCGGGAGGGCCGGGTACGCAGTATTTT
17 TRBJ2-3 TRBV18 NA TRBD2 CASSLQTSGSTGDTQYF TGTGCCAGCTCACTCCAGACTAGCGGGAGTACGGGAGATACGCAGTATTTT
17 TRBJ1-5 TRBV19 few TRBD1 CASSTSTGTGSNQPQHF TGTGCCAGTAGTACTTCCACCGGGACAGGGAGCAATCAGCCCCAGCATTTT
14 TRBJ1-3 TRBV19 NA TRBD1 CATAGTGTGNTIYF TGTGCCACTGCCGGGACAGGGACAGGAAACACCATATATTTT
15 TRBJ2-3 TRBV9 NA TRBD2 CASSALAGRSDTQYF TGTGCCAGCAGCGCACTAGCGGGCCGGTCAGATACGCAGTATTTT
15 TRBJ2-1 TRBV18 NA TRBD2 CASSPGVAGVVEQFF TGTGCCAGCTCACCCGGGGTAGCGGGAGTGGTTGAGCAGTTCTTC
14 TRBJ2-3 TRBV9 NA TRBD2 CASSGGYGTDTQYF TGTGCCAGCTCGGGGGGATATGGCACAGATACGCAGTATTTT
14 TRBJ2-1 TRBV7-2 NA TRBD1 CASSSTGGYNEQFF TGTGCCAGCAGCTCAACAGGGGGGTACAATGAGCAGTTCTTC
15 TRBJ1-5 TRBV5-1 few TRBD1 CASSRTGGRNQPQHF TGCGCCAGCAGCCGGACAGGGGGGCGCAATCAGCCCCAGCATTTT
20 TRBJ2-3 TRBV9 NA TRBD2 CASSPTGTSGSRGSTDTQYF TGTGCCAGCAGCCCTACCGGGACTAGCGGGTCCCGGGGTAGCACAGATACGCAGTATTTT
14 TRBJ1-6 TRBV9 NA TRBD1 CASSPQGLGSPLHF TGTGCCAGCAGTCCACAGGGGTTGGGTTCACCCCTCCACTTT
17 TRBJ1-5 TRBV7-9 NA TRBD1 CASSRAPRGPNNQPQHF TGTGCCAGCAGCCGCGCCCCCAGGGGGCCTAACAATCAGCCCCAGCATTTT
13 TRBJ1-5 TRBV6-5 few TRBD1 CASRTGGNQPQHF TGTGCCAGCAGGACAGGGGGCAATCAGCCCCAGCATTTT
15 TRBJ1-2 TRBV19 NA TRBD1 CASSPGTGLNYGYTF TGTGCCAGTAGTCCCGGGACAGGGCTGAACTATGGCTACACCTTC
13 TRBJ1-2 TRBV18 NA NA CASSPKTGYGYTF TGTGCCAGCTCACCAAAAACAGGGTATGGCTACACCTTC
13 TRBJ2-7 TRBV6-2/TRBV6-3 NA NA CASSPRVLYEQYF TGTGCCAGCAGTCCCCGGGTCCTCTACGAGCAGTACTTC
19 TRBJ1-5 TRBV7-5 NA NA CARSFPGEGPTYSNQPQHF TGTGCCAGAAGCTTCCCCGGGGAGGGCCCCACTTATAGCAATCAGCCCCAGCATTTT
14 TRBJ2-5 TRBV6-1 NA TRBD2 CASRRSSGGETQYF TGTGCCAGCAGGCGTTCTAGCGGGGGGGAGACCCAGTACTTC
15 TRBJ1-5 TRBV19 once NA CASSISRNSNQPQHF TGTGCCAGTAGTATTTCGCGGAATAGCAATCAGCCCCAGCATTTT
16 TRBJ1-5 TRBV2 NA TRBD1 CASSSPDRAANQPQHF TGTGCCAGCAGTTCCCCGGACAGGGCGGCCAATCAGCCCCAGCATTTT
14 TRBJ2-7 TRBV4-3 once NA CASSQARRSYEQYF TGCGCCAGCAGCCAAGCCAGGCGCTCCTACGAGCAGTACTTC
15 TRBJ2-7 TRBV27 NA TRBD2 CASSKLAPGSYEQYF TGTGCCAGCAGCAAACTAGCGCCGGGTTCCTACGAGCAGTACTTC
15 TRBJ1-2 TRBV5-1 few TRBD1 CASSWALQGNYGYTF TGCGCCAGCAGCTGGGCCTTACAGGGGAACTATGGCTACACCTTC
16 TRBJ2-5 TRBV7-9 once TRBD1 CASSFLGHTGGETQYF TGTGCCAGCAGCTTCCTAGGACATACAGGGGGAGAGACCCAGTACTTC
19 TRBJ2-5 TRBV6-2/TRBV6-3 NA TRBD1 CASSYALGTGGAEQETQYF TGTGCCAGCAGTTACGCGTTGGGGACAGGGGGCGCTGAACAAGAGACCCAGTACTTC
12 TRBJ2-1 TRBV30 NA NA CAWESRADEQFF TGTGCCTGGGAAAGCAGGGCGGATGAGCAGTTCTTC
16 TRBJ1-3 TRBV5-4 NA NA CASSRGGEGSGNTIYF TGTGCCAGCAGCCGGGGGGGGGAAGGCTCTGGAAACACCATATATTTT
17 TRBJ1-3 TRBV7-9 NA NA CASSPAGAGARGNTIYF TGTGCCAGCAGCCCAGCCGGCGCGGGGGCGAGGGGAAACACCATATATTTT
15 TRBJ2-2 TRBV10-3 NA NA CAIRRGTTNTGELFF TGTGCCATCCGACGTGGGACAACGAACACCGGGGAGCTGTTTTTT
15 TRBJ2-6 TRBV5-4 NA NA CASSPGGSGANVLTF TGTGCCAGCAGCCCCGGTGGTTCTGGGGCCAACGTCCTGACTTTC
14 TRBJ1-4 TRBV7-9 once NA CASSLSPQGEKLFF TGTGCCAGCAGCTTATCCCCGCAGGGTGAAAAACTGTTTTTT
16 TRBJ1-1 TRBV18 NA NA CASSPRGAGENTEAFF TGTGCCAGCTCACCAAGAGGGGCGGGGGAGAACACTGAAGCTTTCTTT
17 TRBJ1-1 TRBV19 NA NA CASSPLISFPGGTEAFF TGTGCCAGTAGCCCCCTGATTAGTTTCCCGGGGGGGACTGAAGCTTTCTTT
13 TRBJ1-1 TRBV19 NA TRBD1 CASSSQGDTEAFF TGTGCCAGTAGCTCCCAGGGGGACACTGAAGCTTTCTTT
18 TRBJ2-1 TRBV5-4 NA TRBD2 CASSLALAGGPPGNEQFF TGTGCCAGCAGCTTGGCTCTAGCGGGAGGGCCCCCCGGGAATGAGCAGTTCTTC
16 TRBJ1-5 TRBV10-3 NA TRBD1 CAISESGQGAGQPQHF TGTGCCATCAGTGAGTCGGGACAGGGGGCTGGACAGCCCCAGCATTTT
12 TRBJ2-1 TRBV28 NA NA CASTPRVYEQFF TGTGCCAGCACCCCCCGGGTGTATGAGCAGTTCTTC
14 TRBJ2-2 TRBV24-1 NA TRBD2 CAVGGLSPLGELFF TGTGCCGTGGGGGGGTTGAGCCCCCTCGGGGAGCTGTTTTTT
13 TRBJ2-5 TRBV24-1 NA NA CATSAGLGETQYF TGTGCCACCAGTGCAGGGTTAGGAGAGACCCAGTACTTC
14 TRBJ1-5 TRBV7-9 NA NA CASSPLGGNQPQHF TGTGCCAGCAGCCCCCTCGGGGGCAATCAGCCCCAGCATTTT
15 TRBJ2-3 TRBV5-6 NA TRBD1 CASSLGDRHTDTQYF TGTGCCAGCAGCTTGGGGGACAGGCACACAGATACGCAGTATTTT
16 TRBJ2-3 TRBV5-5 NA TRBD2 CASSPAGTSATDTQYF TGTGCCAGCAGTCCGGCGGGGACTAGCGCCACAGATACGCAGTATTTT
9 TRBJ1-6 TRBV24-1 NA NA CATTSPLHF TGTGCCACCACATCACCCCTCCACTTT